This TCR beta chain came from a study of blood T cells in healthy people across ages. This clonotype was recorded a few times. The V and J ends lost 5 bases and 4 bases, in that order; junction bases with no gene match: 18. This CDR3 has 18 amino acids. A J-beta primer mix and a sample-barcoded 5' primer were used in a second PCR of roughly 6 to 12 cycles. TCRdb redid the calling of the 5' RACE reads with MiXCR, one entry per CDR3 protein. The sample records over 700,000 distinct CDR3 sequences, around a quarter being singletons. This sample was shared with a second study, whose subject was T cells of mothers and their children.

Sequenced: blood. This sequence was found in a boy between 5 and 17 years old in good health. The chain carries TRBV12-3 or TRBV12-4 and TRBJ2-3; 7 bases are a match to TRBD2. The CDR3 nucleotides read TGTGCCAGCAGTCTCATCTTCTCTAGCAGGGAGGGCCCAGATACGCAGTATTTT. It is translated as CASSLIFSSREGPDTQYF.